The rows below give T cell receptor beta chains drawn from one sample of a study of T cell responses to AZD1222 COVID-19 vaccine. Sequencing used immunoSEQ multiplex PCR; TCRdb keeps in-frame clones, though not all of them. The sample holds approximately 150,000 clones, roughly 87% seen once. Source: peripheral blood, taken 28 days after the second AZD1222 dose. All receptors derive from an adult who received the AZD1222 COVID-19 vaccine. Each CDR3 is given with its conserved first and last residue.

v_gene,j_gene,CDR3aa
TRBV3-1/TRBV3-2,TRBJ2-7,CASSQVPGTYEQYF
TRBV7-9,TRBJ2-7,CASSPPAPGSYEQYF
TRBV30,TRBJ1-4,CAWNGAKIGEKLFF
TRBV19,TRBJ1-5,CASTLEGLYGQPQHF
TRBV5-6,TRBJ1-2,CASSGTEGTALYRYGYTF
TRBV5-1,TRBJ2-1,CASRYKNNEQFF
TRBV6-5,TRBJ1-2,CASKDRVEGYTF
TRBV15,TRBJ1-5,CATSRGFGTGTHSNQPQHF
TRBV5-4,TRBJ1-4,CASREPSGEKLFF
TRBV4-2,TRBJ2-7,CASSQDQGRDYEQYF
TRBV10-3,TRBJ1-6,CAISYSKDNSPLHF
TRBV6-1,TRBJ1-2,CASSDRQAPRYGYTF
TRBV18,TRBJ1-2,CASSADRTNYGYTF
TRBV29-1,TRBJ2-3,CSVAGVVTDTQYF
TRBV28,TRBJ2-1,CASSLSGPSPHEQFF
TRBV4-2,TRBJ1-6,CASSQARGNSPLHF
TRBV5-1,TRBJ2-3,CASSPSLAADTQYF
TRBV28,TRBJ2-6,CASSYFDKGLGVGSGANVLTF
TRBV9,TRBJ1-2,CASSPVAGNYGYTF
TRBV19,TRBJ1-5,CASSIVDRDNQPQHF
TRBV7-9,TRBJ1-2,CASSQVPGQGSDGYTF
TRBV7-9,TRBJ1-1,CASSLQGSYTEAFF
TRBV5-1,TRBJ1-2,CASRTGNYGYTF
TRBV3-1/TRBV3-2,TRBJ2-2,CASSQVLQGHRGTGELFF
TRBV3-1/TRBV3-2,TRBJ1-1,CASSPGPTEAFF
TRBV11-2,TRBJ1-1,CASSLSGRTEAFF
TRBV21-1,TRBJ1-4,CASIVLQPCTNEKLFF
TRBV7-9,TRBJ2-7,CASSTGYEQYF
TRBV5-4,TRBJ2-1,CASSWKLQGLNEQFF
TRBV21-1,TRBJ2-7,CASSKAIGTDLEAYEQYF
TRBV19,TRBJ1-4,CASRTPGISEKLFF
TRBV28,TRBJ2-1,CASSLWPSSYNEQFF
TRBV25-1,TRBJ2-7,CASSESNSVGEQYF
TRBV5-1,TRBJ2-1,CASSHRGTRLAGAYNEQFF
TRBV5-4,TRBJ2-7,CASSSAGLDYEQYF
TRBV24-1,TRBJ2-4,CATSDELTGGARGYIQYF
TRBV7-9,TRBJ1-2,CASSLEGQGDGYTF
TRBV5-1,TRBJ1-4,CASSLGQPSTNEKLFF
TRBV11-3,TRBJ2-5,CASSPGGAETQYF
TRBV9,TRBJ2-7,CASSVTSGAYEQYF
TRBV15,TRBJ2-7,CATSRDNRGGAGGTYEQYF
TRBV15,TRBJ1-5,CATSGRSNQPQHF